A single sample is the source of the 15 T cell receptor beta chains below, sequenced in a study of blood T cell repertoires in COVID-19. The protocol was immunoSEQ multiplex PCR, while the TCRdb copy is restricted to in-frame clones and leaves out a portion. Among 200,000 to 250,000 clones listed, almost 90% were seen once. The specimen was peripheral blood. The receptors derive from an older woman with acute or convalescent COVID-19.

This sequence joins TRBV5-6 and TRBJ1-4, with 7 bases lining up with TRBD1. Per the germline V gene, CDR1 is SGHDT and CDR2 is YYEEEE. The trim removed 6 bases at V and 2 bases at J, leaving 16 bases unmatched. The CDR3 loop spans 18 amino acids. CDR3 in DNA: TGTGCCAGCACCCAATTGGGGGGACAGTGGTTGACTAATGAAAAACTGTTTTTT. Encoded protein: CASTQLGGQWLTNEKLFF.

J is TRBJ2-5 and V is TRBV5-1, with 8 positions matching TRBD1. This CDR3 spans 15 amino acids. V shed 0 bases and J 3 bases; nucleotides not matched to a gene: 4. Germline CDR1 is SGHRS and CDR2 is YFSETQ. The CDR3 region has the DNA TGCGCCAGCAGCTTGGTTAAGGACAGGGAAGAGACCCAGTACTTC. Protein sequence: CASSLVKDREETQYF.

The genes are TRBV6-2 or TRBV6-3 and TRBJ1-5, with 8 bases fitting TRBD1. Germline values: CDR1 MNHEY, CDR2 SVGEGT. V gave up 3 bases and J gave up 4 bases; unmatched junction bases: 5. The CDR3 is 15 residues long. The CDR3 spells CASSYPDRGNQPQHF. CDR3 DNA sequence: TGTGCCAGCAGTTATCCAGACAGGGGTAATCAGCCCCAGCATTTT.

The gene calls are TRBV19 and TRBJ1-1; perhaps TRBD1 as D (6 bases). V gave up 6 bases and J gave up 1 base, with 9 bases separating them. Per the germline V gene, CDR1 is LNHDA and CDR2 is SQIVND (reference sequence). CDR3 length: 13 residues. This CDR3 is CASRLDRNTEAFF. The CDR3 bases are TGTGCCAGTAGGTTGGACAGGAACACTGAAGCTTTCTTT.

V and J are TRBV12-3 or TRBV12-4 and TRBJ1-4, with D perhaps TRBD1 (5 bases). This CDR3 has 13 residues. V lost 3 bases, J lost 8 bases, and 10 bases lay in between. CDR3: CASSLWGWEKLFF. CDR3 bases: TGTGCCAGCAGTTTGTGGGGCTGGGAAAAACTGTTTTTT.

The J gene is TRBJ1-1, the V gene TRBV5-1, with 7 bases that match TRBD1. Germline V gene lookup returns CDR1 SGHRS and CDR2 YFSETQ. This CDR3 region has 14 residues. V lost 0 bases, J lost 4 bases, and 3 bases stayed unmatched. The CDR3 reads CASSLEGATTEAFF. CDR3 DNA: TGCGCCAGCAGCTTGGAGGGGGCCACCACTGAAGCTTTCTTT.

Turning to this clone: One junction end does not reproduce the germline sequence, and a read error may be involved. The chain links TRBV19 to TRBJ1-6, with D possibly TRBD1 on 6 matching bases. Germline lookup yields CDR1 LNHDA and CDR2 SQIVND (reference sequence). The CDR3 sequence is 15 residues long. The CDR3 protein is CVSSPSGTNNSPLHF. The CDR3 coding sequence is TGTGTCAGTAGCCCCTCAGGGACAAATAATTCACCCCTCCACTTT.

The chain uses TRBV6-5 and TRBJ1-6; D is unclear. The CDR3 loop spans 15 amino acids. The germline V gene encodes CDR1 MNHEY and CDR2 SVGAGI. Trimming pared 8 bases from V and 8 bases from J, leaving 19 bases between. The CDR3 spells CASSTGENVDSPLHF. The DNA for the CDR3 is TGTGCCAGCTCTACGGGTGAAAACGTAGATTCACCCCTCCACTTT.

V gene TRBV25-1 combines with J gene TRBJ2-5; D might be TRBD2 (6 bases). Trimming shortened V by 5 bases and J by 4 bases, and 14 bases separated the two germline ends. CDR3 length equals 14 residues. Germline-derived CDR1 and CDR2 are MGHDK and SYGVNS. CDR3 residues: CASSTIGGRETQYF. DNA for the CDR3: TGTGCCAGCAGTACTATCGGGGGACGAGAGACCCAGTACTTC. Together with reference TRBV25-1 and TRBJ2-5, the CDR3 gives the full variable domain: EADIYQTPRYLVIGTGKKITLECSQTMGHDKMYWYQQDPGMELHLIHYSYGVNSTEKGDLSSESTVSRIRTEHFPLTLESARPSHTSQYLCASSTIGGRETQYFGPGTRLLVL.

The chain employs TRBV27 and TRBJ2-7; possibly TRBD2 for D (5 bases). Deletions cut 5 bases from V and 0 bases from J, with 11 bases between. CDR3 length equals 14 residues. Germline V gives CDR1 MNHEY, CDR2 SMNVEV (reference sequence). CDR3 protein: CASSLSVSSYEQYF. The CDR3 DNA sequence: TGTGCCAGCAGTCTTAGCGTGAGCTCCTACGAGCAGTACTTC.

The chain carries TRBV2 and TRBJ2-2, with D tentatively TRBD1 (6 bases). V dropped 6 bases and J dropped 5 bases, with 16 bases sitting between them. There are 15 residues in the CDR3. Germline-derived CDR1 and CDR2 are SNHLY and FYNNEI. The chain's CDR3 is CASSSDRRRTGELFF. DNA of the CDR3: TGTGCCAGCAGCTCCGACAGGAGGCGGACCGGGGAGCTGTTTTTT. Full variable domain (remainder filled in from reference TRBV2 and TRBJ2-2): EPEVTQTPSHQVTQMGQEVILRCVPISNHLYFYWYRQILGQKVEFLVSFYNNEISEKSEIFDDQFSVERPDGSNFTLKIRSTKLEDSAMYFCASSSDRRRTGELFFGEGSRLTVL.

J is TRBJ1-2 and V is TRBV30, with 11 nucleotides matching TRBD1. Germline CDR1 is GTSNPN and CDR2 is SVGIG (reference sequence). The CDR3 loop spans 15 amino acids. J lost 7 bases, V lost 2 bases, and 9 bases had no gene match. Here the CDR3 DNA reads TGTGCCTGGAGTTACCGGACAGGGGGCGCGGGTGGCTACACCTTC. This encodes CAWSYRTGGAGGYTF.

The V gene is TRBV2, the J gene TRBJ1-6, with a tentative D call TRBD1 (5 bases). In germline, CDR1 is SNHLY, CDR2 FYNNEI. The CDR3 runs to 13 residues. V was pared by 7 bases and J by 10 bases, with 14 bases between. CDR3 bases: TGTGCCAGCAACCCGACAGTACGGTCACCCCTCCACTTT. It encodes CASNPTVRSPLHF. The whole variable domain, filled in from reference TRBV2 and TRBJ1-6, reads EPEVTQTPSHQVTQMGQEVILRCVPISNHLYFYWYRQILGQKVEFLVSFYNNEISEKSEIFDDQFSVERPDGSNFTLKIRSTKLEDSAMYFCASNPTVRSPLHFGNGTRLTVT.

The V and J genes are TRBV19 and TRBJ1-2, with 10 bases lining up with TRBD1. The CDR3 runs to 15 residues. Germline V gene sequence: CDR1 LNHDA, CDR2 SQIVND (reference sequence). The J segment lost 5 bases and the V segment lost 7 bases, leaving 10 bases of the junction unmatched. The CDR3 bases are TGTGCCAGTAATCGGGACAGGGGAGCAGGGTATGGCTACACCTTC. Its translation is CASNRDRGAGYGYTF.

The rearrangement uses TRBV7-2 and TRBJ1-5, with D hard to call. Trimming took 3 bases from V and 5 from J, leaving 5 bases between them. Germline assignment: CDR1 SGHTA and CDR2 FQGNSA. This CDR3 contains 12 residues. This chain's CDR3 is CASSFSYQPQHF. Here the CDR3 DNA reads TGTGCCAGCAGCTTTAGTTATCAGCCCCAGCATTTT.